The present T cell receptor beta chain was sequenced within a study of shared clonotypes between healthy human individuals. Germline loops: CDR1 MNHNY, CDR2 SVGAGI (reference sequence). The CDR3 spans 14 residues. The V end was cut by 3 bases, the J end by 4 bases, with 10 bases between. An assay was performed, and its level was deep. A 200 ng quantity of DNA, about 30,000 T cell genomes, went into the sorted-subset replicate PCRs. Authors' data handling: Junction-only sequences without quality scores came from ImmunoSEQ, so filtering differed. TCRdb's copy holds only in-frame clones and misses some; the assay was immunoSEQ multiplex PCR. V, J and clone size are taken as reported in that table, and D and trimming were inferred from the DNA itself. Counted here are around 1.1 million clones, approximately 80% occurring once; the ten biggest clones make up 0.89%. Each sample came from a Caucasian adult donor living in Nashville, Tennessee.

The sequence was obtained from a man aged 18 to 29 in good health. Some clones in this sample may be carry-over from other donors' samples. The sequencing input was memory CD4+ T cells from PBMCs. Subset meaning: CD45RA-negative fraction. This sequence joins TRBV6-6 and TRBJ1-3; D is unclear. CDR3 coding DNA: TGTGCCAGCAGTTATGTGGACGTCGGAAACACCATATATTTT. This encodes CASSYVDVGNTIYF.